A selection of T cell receptor beta chains follows, all from one sample in a study of neurological immune-mediated disorders. TCRdb re-derived calls from the 5' RACE reads in MiXCR, one entry per CDR3 protein. Of about 59,000 distinct CDR3 sequences listed, around 3.6% are singletons. Sequencing was done on a sample of PBMCs. The receptors were sampled from a woman aged 25 to 39 with multiple sclerosis. The CDR3 runs from the conserved cysteine through the conserved F or W. A D gene is named only where the DNA matches it firmly. Clone sizes are given selectively: once, few, many, or a class where the clone is expanded.

size,D,V,J,DNA,CDR3
many,TRBD1,TRBV5-1,TRBJ2-7,TGCGCCAGCAGCTTGGTGACAGGGGGGTACGAGCAGTACTTC,CASSLVTGGYEQYF
many,-,TRBV5-1,TRBJ2-7,TGCGCCAGCAGCCTGGCCGGGGGCCACTACGAGCAGTACTTC,CASSLAGGHYEQYF
many,-,TRBV5-1,TRBJ2-3,TGCGCCAGCAGCTTGTCCGGGAGATCTGAGGATACGCAGTATTTT,CASSLSGRSEDTQYF
many,TRBD1,TRBV10-3,TRBJ2-5,TGTGCCATCAGTGAGCCGGGACAGGGGATGGGAGAAGAGACCCAGTACTTC,CAISEPGQGMGEETQYF
few,TRBD2,TRBV3-1,TRBJ2-3,TGTGCCAGCAGCCAAGTCGGCTCAGCGGGGATAACAGATACGCAGTATTTT,CASSQVGSAGITDTQYF
many,TRBD1,TRBV20-1,TRBJ2-5,TGCAGTGCTAGGGGACAGTACTACCAAGTTGGCCAGTACTTC,CSARGQYYQVGQYF
many,-,TRBV28,TRBJ2-7,TGTGCCAGCAAATCGGTGTTCTACGAGCAGTACTTC,CASKSVFYEQYF
few,TRBD1,TRBV5-1,TRBJ1-2,TGCGCCAGCAGCTTGGATGGGACAGCTAACTATGGCTACACCTTC,CASSLDGTANYGYTF
many,-,TRBV12-5,TRBJ1-2,TGTGCTAGTGGTTTGGACCCTTTTGTTTATGGCTACACCTTC,CASGLDPFVYGYTF
many,-,TRBV7-2,TRBJ2-5,TGTGCCAGCAGCTTCGGGCGGATACAAGAGACCCAGTACTTC,CASSFGRIQETQYF
many,-,TRBV4-1,TRBJ1-1,TGCGCCAGCAGCCAAGTTTCCGGGACAGAAGCTTTCTTT,CASSQVSGTEAFF
many,-,TRBV12-3/TRBV12-4,TRBJ1-3,TGTGCCAGCAGTTTTAGCGTGTTTGGAAACACCATATATTTT,CASSFSVFGNTIYF
many,-,TRBV5-1,TRBJ2-6,TGCGCCAGCAGCTCCTCAACAGGGTATGGGGCCAACGTCCTGACTTTC,CASSSSTGYGANVLTF
many,TRBD1,TRBV5-1,TRBJ1-2,TGCGCCAGCAGCTTGGGGACAGGGAGGGATGGCTACACCTTC,CASSLGTGRDGYTF
many,-,TRBV5-1,TRBJ2-7,TGCGCCAGCAGCTCCTGGACTCTGGAGCAGTACTTC,CASSSWTLEQYF
many,-,TRBV12-3/TRBV12-4,TRBJ2-1,TGTGCCAGCAGTCCCCGTGGGGGGGCTGCCTACAATGAGCAGTTCTTC,CASSPRGGAAYNEQFF
many,TRBD2,TRBV6-2/TRBV6-3,TRBJ2-3,TGTGCCAGCAGTTCCGTCGGACTAGCGGACACAGATACGCAGTATTTT,CASSSVGLADTDTQYF
many,-,TRBV7-8,TRBJ1-3,TGTGCCAGCACCCCTTACATTGGAAACACCATATATTTT,CASTPYIGNTIYF
-,-,TRBV6-2/TRBV6-3,TRBJ2-3,TGTGCCAGCAGCAGGGACGGAACAGATACGCAGTATTTT,CASSRDGTDTQYF
-,-,TRBV20-1,TRBJ1-1,TGCAGTGCCCCGAAGGGCGGACTCATGAACACTGAAGCTTTCTTT,CSAPKGGLMNTEAFF
many,TRBD1,TRBV4-1,TRBJ1-5,TGCGCCAGCAGCCATCCGGGACAGGGGCAGCCCCAGCATTTT,CASSHPGQGQPQHF
many,TRBD2,TRBV9,TRBJ2-1,TGTGCCAGCAGCCCCCCGCCCCGACTAGCGGCATCTTCCCTGCGCTACAATGAGCAGTTCTTC,CASSPPPRLAASSLRYNEQFF
many,-,TRBV7-3,TRBJ2-1,TGTGCCAGCAGCTGGAACCCGAGGGATGAGCAGTTCTTC,CASSWNPRDEQFF
many,-,TRBV7-2,TRBJ1-1,TGTGCCAGCAGTCTACCACCGGGGGCGCGGGACACTGAAGCTTTCTTT,CASSLPPGARDTEAFF
many,-,TRBV28,TRBJ2-3,TGTGCCAGCAGTCCCTTTAGCAGGAGTCAGTCGGATACGCAGTATTTT,CASSPFSRSQSDTQYF
many,-,TRBV5-1,TRBJ1-4,TGCGCCAGCAGCTTTCAGGGGAGCGCAACTAATGAAAAACTGTTTTTT,CASSFQGSATNEKLFF
many,-,TRBV5-1,TRBJ2-3,TGCGCCAGCAGCTTGGGGGATACGCAGTATTTT,CASSLGDTQYF
-,TRBD2,TRBV28,TRBJ2-3,TGTGCCAGCAGTTCCCCGGGACTAGAGCTTGTCGATACGCAGTATTTT,CASSSPGLELVDTQYF
many,-,TRBV4-1,TRBJ2-1,TGCGCCAGCAGCCAAGGGGACTCGGCTGAGAATGAGCAGTTCTTC,CASSQGDSAENEQFF
many,-,TRBV28,TRBJ1-5,TGTGCCAGCGGGCCCCAGGTGTTGCCCCAGCATTTT,CASGPQVLPQHF
medium-sized,-,TRBV12-3/TRBV12-4,TRBJ2-2,TGTGCCAGCAATCCTCTCGGGCCCGGGGAGCTGTTTTTT,CASNPLGPGELFF
many,TRBD1,TRBV7-8,TRBJ2-7,TGTGCCAGCTTATCCGGGACAGGCGCCTACGAGCAGTACTTC,CASLSGTGAYEQYF
many,-,TRBV12-3/TRBV12-4,TRBJ1-1,TGTGCCAGCAGTGTGGGAGGATACACTGAAGCTTTCTTT,CASSVGGYTEAFF
many,TRBD1,TRBV11-2,TRBJ1-1,TGTGCCAGCAGCTTTTCCCGACAGGGTACAGGAGCTTTCTTT,CASSFSRQGTGAFF
many,-,TRBV7-2,TRBJ1-1,TGTGCCAGCAGCTTAGCTCTGGGCACTGAAGCTTTCTTT,CASSLALGTEAFF
many,-,TRBV5-1,TRBJ2-3,TGCGCCAGCAGCTTGGGAGCTAAAGATACGCAGTATTTT,CASSLGAKDTQYF
many,TRBD1,TRBV6-5,TRBJ1-4,TGTGCCAGCAGTTCCAGGGGGGGTGAAAAACTGTTTTTT,CASSSRGGEKLFF
many,-,TRBV5-1,TRBJ1-1,TGCGCCAGCAGCTTGGCCAAGGTTAGTGAGGAAGCTTTCTTT,CASSLAKVSEEAFF
-,-,TRBV7-9,TRBJ2-1,TGTGCCAGCAGCGCGCAAGGGGGTACGGATGAGCAGTTCTTC,CASSAQGGTDEQFF
many,-,TRBV18,TRBJ2-1,TGTGCCAGCTCACCGAGTTCGGCGGGTGAGCAGTTCTTC,CASSPSSAGEQFF
many,-,TRBV20-1,TRBJ2-1,TGCAGTGCTAGCAGCAATGTCAATGAGCAGTTCTTC,CSASSNVNEQFF
many,TRBD1,TRBV5-1,TRBJ1-1,TGCGCCAGCAGCTTGGCCCCAGGGGGAATGAACACTGAAGCTTTCTTT,CASSLAPGGMNTEAFF
many,-,TRBV5-1,TRBJ2-7,TGCGCCAGCAGTTTCAGGACCTCAACCTACGAGCAGTACTTC,CASSFRTSTYEQYF
many,-,TRBV12-3/TRBV12-4,TRBJ2-5,TGTGCCAGCAGTTTTCGAACAGCTCGGGAGACCCAGTACTTC,CASSFRTARETQYF
many,-,TRBV5-8,TRBJ1-2,TGTGCCAGCAGCATCGTCAACTATGGCTACACCTTC,CASSIVNYGYTF
many,-,TRBV7-9,TRBJ2-5,TGTGCCAGCAGCTTAGACCGAGTACAAGAGACCCAGTACTTC,CASSLDRVQETQYF